This TCR beta chain was sequenced for a study of cytomegalovirus exposure and HLA in healthy donors. PCR was performed using 60 Vbeta and 13 Jbeta primers. Method: immunoSEQ multiplex PCR; TCRdb's copy keeps in-frame clones and lacks some. The top ten clones hold roughly 5.6% of a sample with under 130,000 clones, approximately 80% of them seen once. To note about this clone: Its specificity is unknown.

Overall study findings and caveats: Researchers catalogued about 150 TCR beta chains as cytomegalovirus-associated. The presence/absence work took it that sequencing depth was about the same across donors. Among the sequence variants, a highly shared cluster was likely an artifact of sequencing.

The germline CDR1 and CDR2 sequences are ENHRY and SYGVKD. The CDR3 is 13 amino acids. V lost 9 bases to trimming and J lost 5 bases; unmatched junction nucleotides: 7. This chain links TRBV10-3 with TRBJ1-2; 9 bases match TRBD1. The clonotype was recovered from a female donor in good health and CMV-seropositive. The sample comprised PBMCs. CDR3 DNA sequence: TGTGCCATGGGACAGGGTTTGGGGTATGGCTACACCTTC. Translated, it gives CAMGQGLGYGYTF.